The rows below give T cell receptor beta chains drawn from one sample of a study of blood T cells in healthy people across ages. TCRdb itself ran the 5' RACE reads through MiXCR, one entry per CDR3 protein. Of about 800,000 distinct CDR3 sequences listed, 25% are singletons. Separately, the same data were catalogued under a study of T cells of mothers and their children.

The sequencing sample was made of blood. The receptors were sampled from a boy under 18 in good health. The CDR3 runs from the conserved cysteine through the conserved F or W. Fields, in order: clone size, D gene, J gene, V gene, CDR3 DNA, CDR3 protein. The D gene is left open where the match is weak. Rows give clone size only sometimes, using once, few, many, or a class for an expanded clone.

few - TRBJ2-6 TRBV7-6 TGTGCCAGCAGCTTAGGGCCCCAAGGGCCGGACTCTGGGGCCAACGTCCTGACTTTC CASSLGPQGPDSGANVLTF
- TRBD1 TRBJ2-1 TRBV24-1 TGTGCCACCAGTGGTATCGACAGGGGGGGCTACAATGAGCAGTTCTTC CATSGIDRGGYNEQFF
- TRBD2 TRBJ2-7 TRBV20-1 TGCAGTGCTAGAGATAGCGCACTAGCGGGAGTAGGCGAGCAGTACTTC CSARDSALAGVGEQYF
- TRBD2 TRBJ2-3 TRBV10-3 TGTGCCATCGCACAAGGACTAGCGGACACAGATACGCAGTATTTT CAIAQGLADTDTQYF
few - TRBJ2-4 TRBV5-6 TGTGCCAGCAGCTTGTCCTACAGTCTAGCCAAAAACATTCAGTACTTC CASSLSYSLAKNIQYF
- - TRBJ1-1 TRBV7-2 TGTGCCAGCAGCTTATTGACAGGCACCGCTGAAGCTTTCTTT CASSLLTGTAEAFF
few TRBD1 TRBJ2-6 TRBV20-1 TGCAGTGCGTCCAGGGGGCTAGATGGGGCCAACGTCCTGACTTTC CSASRGLDGANVLTF
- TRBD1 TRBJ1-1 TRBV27 TGTGCCAGCAGTTTATTGACAGGGGAGGGTGAAGCTTTCTTT CASSLLTGEGEAFF
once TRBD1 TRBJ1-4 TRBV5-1 TGCGCCAGCCGTATGGACAGGGTCGATCAAGAACTGTTTTTT CASRMDRVDQELFF
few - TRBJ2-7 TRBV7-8 TGTGCCAGCAGCTTGTCGGGGTTCTCCTACGAGCAGTACTTC CASSLSGFSYEQYF